Listed below are T cell receptor beta chains from one sample, sequenced in a study of T cell repertoires in cytomegalovirus infection. Which antigens these TCRs recognize remains unknown. TCRdb passed the reads through MiXCR, listing each CDR3 protein once. The sample consists of around 100,000 distinct CDR3 sequences, under 55% of them appearing once. The sequencing here drew on CD8+ T cells from cultured PBMCs, taken from culture after CMV antigen stimulation. The receptors derive from a human donor in good health (CMV status not recorded). Some clones in this sample may be carry-over from other donors' samples. The CDR3 runs from the conserved cysteine through the conserved F or W. D genes are given only for firm matches. Expanded clones are given a class, and other clones once, few, many or no size at all.

CDR3 length	clone size	V gene	D gene	J gene	CDR3 protein	CDR3 DNA
16	few	TRBV6-5	NA	TRBJ1-6	CASRIDSRAYNSPLHF	TGTGCCAGCAGGATTGACAGCCGAGCCTATAATTCACCCCTCCACTTT
15	NA	TRBV6-1	NA	TRBJ1-5	CASSRSLGDVQPQHF	TGTGCCAGCAGCCGCAGTTTAGGGGACGTTCAGCCCCAGCATTTT
13	few	TRBV6-1	NA	TRBJ1-1	CASANEGWTEAFF	TGTGCCAGCGCGAACGAGGGGTGGACTGAAGCTTTCTTT
16	NA	TRBV7-2	NA	TRBJ1-5	CASSLFDVRSNQPQHF	TGTGCCAGCAGCTTATTCGATGTGAGGAGCAATCAGCCCCAGCATTTT
13	many	TRBV29-1	TRBD1	TRBJ2-7	CSVGTGDLREQYF	TGCAGCGTAGGGACAGGGGATTTACGCGAGCAGTACTTC
15	NA	TRBV7-9	TRBD1	TRBJ2-7	CASSPTGTGRYEQYF	TGTGCCAGCAGTCCGACCGGGACAGGGAGATACGAGCAGTACTTC
13	few	TRBV5-4	NA	TRBJ1-2	CASSTGRTSGYTF	TGTGCCAGCAGCACCGGACGGACGTCGGGCTACACCTTC
12	few	TRBV7-9	NA	TRBJ2-2	CASRQGTGELFF	TGTGCCAGCAGACAGGGAACCGGGGAGCTGTTTTTT
16	NA	TRBV27	TRBD1	TRBJ2-5	CASSGFQGAREETQYF	TGTGCCAGCAGCGGGTTCCAGGGGGCCAGGGAAGAGACCCAGTACTTC
15	NA	TRBV10-3	TRBD1	TRBJ2-3	CATTGGGPSTDTQYF	TGTGCCACGACAGGGGGCGGCCCTAGCACAGATACGCAGTATTTT
13	NA	TRBV20-1	NA	TRBJ2-1	CSARTGNQDEQFF	TGCAGTGCACGAACAGGGAATCAAGATGAGCAGTTCTTC
12	few	TRBV7-9	NA	TRBJ2-4	CASSPGDGREYF	TGTGCCAGCAGCCCCGGGGACGGGCGAGAGTACTTC
15	few	TRBV27	TRBD1	TRBJ2-2	CASSLRQGPTGELFF	TGTGCCAGCAGTCTAAGACAGGGTCCCACCGGGGAGCTGTTTTTT
13	NA	TRBV4-1	NA	TRBJ1-5	CASSRLSNQPQHF	TGCGCCAGCAGCCGGTTAAGCAATCAGCCCCAGCATTTT
14	NA	TRBV7-2	NA	TRBJ2-1	CASSASGGLNEQFF	TGTGCCAGCAGCGCATCGGGGGGCCTCAATGAGCAGTTCTTC
16	NA	TRBV2	NA	TRBJ2-5	CASSERGTGRAGTQYF	TGTGCCAGCAGTGAAAGAGGGACCGGGCGGGCGGGGACCCAGTACTTC
15	NA	TRBV12-3/TRBV12-4	TRBD1	TRBJ2-1	CASSLQGAGGAEQFF	TGTGCCAGCAGTTTGCAGGGGGCGGGCGGGGCTGAGCAGTTCTTC
14	many	TRBV28	TRBD1	TRBJ2-5	CASIPDRDEETQYF	TGTGCCAGCATCCCGGACAGGGACGAAGAGACCCAGTACTTC
14	NA	TRBV19	NA	TRBJ1-1	CASRSPWGGTEAFF	TGTGCCAGTAGATCCCCGTGGGGCGGCACTGAAGCTTTCTTT
14	many	TRBV11-2	NA	TRBJ1-5	CASSLSGAGSPQHF	TGTGCCAGCAGCTTATCGGGGGCTGGCTCGCCCCAGCATTTT
18	many	TRBV7-6	TRBD2	TRBJ2-3	CASSLWGLAGASTDTQYF	TGTGCCAGCAGCTTATGGGGACTAGCGGGGGCTAGCACAGATACGCAGTATTTT
14	NA	TRBV28	NA	TRBJ2-3	CASRLPQGGDTQYF	TGTGCCAGCAGACTACCACAGGGGGGGGATACGCAGTATTTT
16	few	TRBV7-8	NA	TRBJ2-1	CASSLHTFTGVNEQFF	TGTGCCAGCAGCTTACACACTTTTACCGGGGTCAATGAGCAGTTCTTC
14	NA	TRBV2	TRBD1	TRBJ2-1	CASSASGQGNEQFF	TGTGCCAGCAGTGCCTCGGGACAGGGGAATGAGCAGTTCTTC
15	once	TRBV9	NA	TRBJ2-7	CASSVDSGINNEQYF	TGTGCCAGCAGCGTAGACTCGGGCATCAACAACGAGCAGTACTTC
14	NA	TRBV4-2	TRBD1	TRBJ2-7	CASSFGTGILEQYF	TGTGCCAGCAGCTTCGGGACAGGGATACTCGAGCAGTACTTC
15	NA	TRBV27	TRBD2	TRBJ2-5	CASSLSLAGIETQYF	TGTGCCAGCAGTTTATCCTTAGCGGGAATAGAGACCCAGTACTTC
16	NA	TRBV7-8	TRBD1	TRBJ1-1	CASSPPRDSVNTEAFF	TGTGCCAGCAGCCCCCCGCGGGACAGCGTTAACACTGAAGCTTTCTTT
14	NA	TRBV7-6	NA	TRBJ1-5	CASSVGGANQPQHF	TGTGCCAGCAGCGTAGGGGGAGCAAATCAGCCCCAGCATTTT
14	many	TRBV9	TRBD1	TRBJ1-1	CASSAEQGWTEAFF	TGTGCCAGCAGCGCTGAACAGGGGTGGACTGAAGCTTTCTTT
13	few	TRBV7-8	TRBD1	TRBJ1-4	CASSLVTGSQLFF	TGTGCCAGCAGCTTAGTGACAGGGAGTCAACTGTTTTTT
10	few	TRBV28	NA	TRBJ2-7	CASSFNEQYF	TGTGCCAGCAGTTTTAACGAGCAGTACTTC
13	few	TRBV12-3/TRBV12-4	NA	TRBJ2-7	CASSSQGEHEQYF	TGTGCCAGCAGTTCACAGGGAGAACACGAGCAGTACTTC